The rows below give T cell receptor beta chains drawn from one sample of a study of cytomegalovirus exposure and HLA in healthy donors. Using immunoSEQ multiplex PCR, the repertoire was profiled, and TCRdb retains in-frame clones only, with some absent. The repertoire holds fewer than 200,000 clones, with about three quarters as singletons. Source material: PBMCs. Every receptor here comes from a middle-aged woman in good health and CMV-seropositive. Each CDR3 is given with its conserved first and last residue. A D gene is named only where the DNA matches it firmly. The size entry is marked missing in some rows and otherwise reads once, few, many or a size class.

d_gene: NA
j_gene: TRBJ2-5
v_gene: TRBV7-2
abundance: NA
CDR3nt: TGTGCCAGCAGCTCCTCGTTCCAAGAGACCCAGTACTTC
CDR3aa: CASSSSFQETQYF

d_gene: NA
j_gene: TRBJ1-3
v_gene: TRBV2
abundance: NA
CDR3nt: TGTGCCAGCAAGACAGCGCACTCTGGAAACACCATATATTTT
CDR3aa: CASKTAHSGNTIYF

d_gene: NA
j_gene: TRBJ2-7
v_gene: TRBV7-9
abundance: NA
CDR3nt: TGTGCCAGCAGCTTAGACTTACTCCACGAGCAGTACTTC
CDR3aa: CASSLDLLHEQYF

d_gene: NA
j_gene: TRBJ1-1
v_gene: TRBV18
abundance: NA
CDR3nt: TGTGCCAGCTCACCCATCTACGGTGCCGAAGCTTTCTTT
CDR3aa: CASSPIYGAEAFF

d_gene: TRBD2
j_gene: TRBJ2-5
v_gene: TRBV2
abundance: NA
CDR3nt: TGTGCCAGCAGTGAAAGTCTAGCGGGAGGAGAGACCCAGTACTTC
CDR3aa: CASSESLAGGETQYF

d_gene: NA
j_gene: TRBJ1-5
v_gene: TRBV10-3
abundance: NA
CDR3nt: TGTGCCATCAGCGGACAGAAATATCAGCCCCAGCATTTT
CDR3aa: CAISGQKYQPQHF

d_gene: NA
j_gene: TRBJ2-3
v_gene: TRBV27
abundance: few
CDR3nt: TGTGCCAGCAGTTTTGTAGGGGCAGATACGCAGTATTTT
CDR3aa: CASSFVGADTQYF

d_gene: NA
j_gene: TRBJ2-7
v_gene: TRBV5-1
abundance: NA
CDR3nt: TGCGCCAGCAGGGACAGTAACCTCTCTGGGCAGTACTTC
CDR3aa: CASRDSNLSGQYF

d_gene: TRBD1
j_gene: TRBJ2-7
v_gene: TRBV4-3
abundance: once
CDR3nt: TGCGCCAGCAGCCAAGATCTAGTAGGGGGCGCATCCTACGAGCAGTACTTC
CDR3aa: CASSQDLVGGASYEQYF

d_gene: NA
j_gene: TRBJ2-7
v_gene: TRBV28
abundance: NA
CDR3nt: TGTGCCAGCAGTCCGACTCACCCCAACTACGAGCAGTACTTC
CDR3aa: CASSPTHPNYEQYF

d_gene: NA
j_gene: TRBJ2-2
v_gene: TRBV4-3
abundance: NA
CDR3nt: TGCGCCAGCAGCCGAGAACAGCCGACCGCCCTTATAAGCCGGGAGCTGTTTTTT
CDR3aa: CASSREQPTALISRELFF

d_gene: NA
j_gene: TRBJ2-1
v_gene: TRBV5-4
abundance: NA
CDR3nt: TGTGCCAGCAGCCCCGTGGGAACAGGTAGAGATGAGCAGTTCTTC
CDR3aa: CASSPVGTGRDEQFF

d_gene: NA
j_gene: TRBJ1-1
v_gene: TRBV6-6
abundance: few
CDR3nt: TGTGCCAGCAGTTACTCGGGACTAAACACTGAAGCTTTCTTT
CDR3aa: CASSYSGLNTEAFF

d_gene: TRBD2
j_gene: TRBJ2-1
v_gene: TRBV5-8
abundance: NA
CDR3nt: TGTGCCAGCATTCGGGCAGTCGGGAGGGTCCCAAATGAGCAGTTCTTC
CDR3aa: CASIRAVGRVPNEQFF

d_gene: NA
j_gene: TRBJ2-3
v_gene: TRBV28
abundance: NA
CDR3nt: TGTGCCAGCATAGCATTAAGCACAGATACGCAGTATTTT
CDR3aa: CASIALSTDTQYF

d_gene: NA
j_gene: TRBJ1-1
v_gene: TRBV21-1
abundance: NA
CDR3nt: TGTGCCAGCAGCGAGCAAGGAGGGGGGGGCAGTGACACTGAAGCTTTCTTT
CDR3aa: CASSEQGGGGSDTEAFF

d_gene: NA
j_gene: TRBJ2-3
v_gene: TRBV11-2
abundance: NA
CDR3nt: TGTGCCAGCAGCAACAGGGATAGCACAGATACGCAGTATTTT
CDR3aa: CASSNRDSTDTQYF

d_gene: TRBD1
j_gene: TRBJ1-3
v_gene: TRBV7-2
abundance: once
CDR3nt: TGTGCCAGCAGCTCCAACGACAGGGGACCTGGAAACACCATATATTTT
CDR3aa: CASSSNDRGPGNTIYF

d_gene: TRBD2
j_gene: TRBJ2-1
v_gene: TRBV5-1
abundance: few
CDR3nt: TGCGCCAGCAGCTTGGAGGGTAGCGGGGGCAATGAGCAGTTCTTC
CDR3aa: CASSLEGSGGNEQFF

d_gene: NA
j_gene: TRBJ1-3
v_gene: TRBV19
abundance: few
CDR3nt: TGTGCCAGTAGTCTCCTAAACTCTGGAAACACCATATATTTT
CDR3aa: CASSLLNSGNTIYF

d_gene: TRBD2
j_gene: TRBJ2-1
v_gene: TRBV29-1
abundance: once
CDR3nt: TGCAGCGTTGAGAGAGGACTAGCGGGAGAGGCCTACAATGAGCAGTTCTTC
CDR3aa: CSVERGLAGEAYNEQFF

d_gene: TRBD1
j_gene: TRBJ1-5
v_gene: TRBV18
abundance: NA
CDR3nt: TGTGCCAGCTCACTTACAGGGGGCGCTAATCAGCCCCAGCATTTT
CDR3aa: CASSLTGGANQPQHF

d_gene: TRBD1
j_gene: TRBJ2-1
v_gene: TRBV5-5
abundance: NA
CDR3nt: TGTGCCAGCAGCCAGACAGGGGTGAGGTCCTACAATGAGCAGTTCTTC
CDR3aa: CASSQTGVRSYNEQFF

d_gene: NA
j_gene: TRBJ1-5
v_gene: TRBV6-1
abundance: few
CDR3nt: TGTGCCAGCAGTGAAGCCAGGGGAGATTGGCCCCAGCATTTT
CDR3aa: CASSEARGDWPQHF

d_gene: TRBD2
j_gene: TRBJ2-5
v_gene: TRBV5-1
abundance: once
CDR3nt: TGCGCCAGCAGCTCCAGGACTAGCGATGAGACCCAGTACTTC
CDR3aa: CASSSRTSDETQYF

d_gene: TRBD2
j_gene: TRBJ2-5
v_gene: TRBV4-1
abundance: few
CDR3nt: TGCGCCAGCAGCCAAGGTAGCGGGGGGCTGGGGACCCAGTACTTC
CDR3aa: CASSQGSGGLGTQYF

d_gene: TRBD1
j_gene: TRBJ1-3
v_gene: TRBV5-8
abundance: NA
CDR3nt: TGTGCCAGCAGCTTCTCAGGGGGCGAAAACACCATATATTTT
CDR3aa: CASSFSGGENTIYF

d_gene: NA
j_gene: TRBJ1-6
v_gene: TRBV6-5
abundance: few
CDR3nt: TGTGCCAGCAGTTACCGGAGCCCCTATAATTCACCCCTCCACTTT
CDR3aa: CASSYRSPYNSPLHF

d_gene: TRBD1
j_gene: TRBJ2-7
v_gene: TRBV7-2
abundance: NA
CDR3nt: TGTGCCAGCAGCTTAGTTGGACAGGGCGGTACAAACGAGCAGTACTTC
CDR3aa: CASSLVGQGGTNEQYF

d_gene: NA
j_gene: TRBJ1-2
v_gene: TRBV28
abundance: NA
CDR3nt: TGTGCCAGCAGTTTATATCGCGGGGGCGGTGGCTACACCTTC
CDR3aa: CASSLYRGGGGYTF

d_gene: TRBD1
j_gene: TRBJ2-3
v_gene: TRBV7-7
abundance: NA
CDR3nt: TGTGCCAGCAGCCTCAACATGGGGACAGGGCAAACGCAGTATTTT
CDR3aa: CASSLNMGTGQTQYF

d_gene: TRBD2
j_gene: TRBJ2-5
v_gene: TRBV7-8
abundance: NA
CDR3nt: TGTGCCAGCAGCTCCGAAAGGATAGCGGGGGGCACCAAGTACTTC
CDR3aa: CASSSERIAGGTKYF

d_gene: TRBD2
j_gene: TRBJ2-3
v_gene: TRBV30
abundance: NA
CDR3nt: TGTGCCTGGGCTAGCGGGAGTACAGATACGCAGTATTTT
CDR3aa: CAWASGSTDTQYF

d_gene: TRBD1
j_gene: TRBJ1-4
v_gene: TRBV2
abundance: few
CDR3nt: TGTGCCAGCAAGCTCCTTACAGGGGGGACTAATGAAAAACTGTTTTTT
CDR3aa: CASKLLTGGTNEKLFF

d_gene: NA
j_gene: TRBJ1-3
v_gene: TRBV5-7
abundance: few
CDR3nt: TGTGCCAGCAGCTTGGGGGAGTGTCCCTCTGGAAACACCATATATTTT
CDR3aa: CASSLGECPSGNTIYF

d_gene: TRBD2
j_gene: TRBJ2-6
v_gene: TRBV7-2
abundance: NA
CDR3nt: TGTGCCAGCAGCTTAGCCCTAGCGGGGGTCGCGGGGGCCAACGTCCTGACTTTC
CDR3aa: CASSLALAGVAGANVLTF

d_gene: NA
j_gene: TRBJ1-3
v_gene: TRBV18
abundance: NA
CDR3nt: TGTGCCAGCTCACCCGGACTCTCTGGAAACACCATATATTTT
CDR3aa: CASSPGLSGNTIYF

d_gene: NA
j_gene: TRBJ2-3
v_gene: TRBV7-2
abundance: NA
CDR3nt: TGTGCCAGCAGCTTCCGTTCAGATACGCAGTATTTT
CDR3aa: CASSFRSDTQYF

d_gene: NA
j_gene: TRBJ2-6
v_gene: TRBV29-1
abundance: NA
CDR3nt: TGCAGCGTTGCATCTGAGTCTGGGGCCAACGTCCTGACTTTC
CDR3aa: CSVASESGANVLTF

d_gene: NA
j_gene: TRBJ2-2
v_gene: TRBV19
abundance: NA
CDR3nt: TGTGCCAGTAAACGTTCGGGGAACACCGGGGAGCTGTTTTTT
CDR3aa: CASKRSGNTGELFF

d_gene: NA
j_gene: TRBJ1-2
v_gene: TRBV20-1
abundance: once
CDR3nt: TGCAGTGCTCCCGTCGAGTATCGCTACACCTTC
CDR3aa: CSAPVEYRYTF

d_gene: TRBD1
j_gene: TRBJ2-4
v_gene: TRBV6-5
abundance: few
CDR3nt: TGTGCCAGCAGTTATACCACAGGGGGCGAAAACATTCAGTACTTC
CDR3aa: CASSYTTGGENIQYF

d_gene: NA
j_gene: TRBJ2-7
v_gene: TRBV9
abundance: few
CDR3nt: TGTGCCAGCAGCGTAGGTAGGGGATTCTACGAGCAGTACTTC
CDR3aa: CASSVGRGFYEQYF

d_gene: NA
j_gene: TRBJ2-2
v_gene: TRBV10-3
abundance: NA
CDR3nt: TGTGCCATCAGTTCCAGCGGGCGCACCGGGGAGCTGTTTTTT
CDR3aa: CAISSSGRTGELFF

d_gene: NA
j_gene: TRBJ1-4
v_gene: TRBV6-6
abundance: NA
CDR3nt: TGTGCCATCCGACAGAGTATTTATGAAAAACTGTTTTTT
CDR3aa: CAIRQSIYEKLFF

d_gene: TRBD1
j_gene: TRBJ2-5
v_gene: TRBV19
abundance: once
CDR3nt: TGTGCCAGTAGTGGAGGGACAGGGTTGAGGGAGACCCAGTACTTC
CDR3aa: CASSGGTGLRETQYF

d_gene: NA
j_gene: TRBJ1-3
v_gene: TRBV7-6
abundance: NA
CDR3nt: TGTGCCAGCAGCTTAGGTCTGAGAGGCGCTCTTGGAAACACCATATATTTT
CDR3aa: CASSLGLRGALGNTIYF

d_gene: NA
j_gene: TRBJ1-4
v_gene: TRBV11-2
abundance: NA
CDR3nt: TGTGCCAGCAGCTTAGAACGGGTTGAAAAACTGTTTTTT
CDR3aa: CASSLERVEKLFF

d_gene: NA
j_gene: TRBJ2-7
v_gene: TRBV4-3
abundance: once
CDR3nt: TGCGCCAGCAGCTTGGGCCCGGTCGAGCAGTACTTC
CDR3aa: CASSLGPVEQYF

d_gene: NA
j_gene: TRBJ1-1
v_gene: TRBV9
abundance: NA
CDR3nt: TGTGCCAGCAGCGTTAAGAACGGCCAGGGGACCCTGAACACTGAAGCTTTCTTT
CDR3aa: CASSVKNGQGTLNTEAFF

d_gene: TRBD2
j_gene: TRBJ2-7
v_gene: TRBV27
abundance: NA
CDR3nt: TGTGCCAGCAGTTTATCGGGACTAGCGGGAGCCTACGAGCAGTACTTC
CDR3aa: CASSLSGLAGAYEQYF

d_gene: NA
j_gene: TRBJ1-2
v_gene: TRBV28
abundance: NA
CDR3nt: TGTGCCACCACCGGGGGCTATGGCTACACCTTC
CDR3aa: CATTGGYGYTF

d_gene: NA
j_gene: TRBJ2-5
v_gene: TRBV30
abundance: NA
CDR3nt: TGTGCCTGGGGAACAGGCGCCGGGGAGACCCAGTACTTC
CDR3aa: CAWGTGAGETQYF

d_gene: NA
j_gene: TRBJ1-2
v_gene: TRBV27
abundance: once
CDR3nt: TGTGCCAGCAGTTTATCTACAGGGCACTATGGCTACACCTTC
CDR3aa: CASSLSTGHYGYTF

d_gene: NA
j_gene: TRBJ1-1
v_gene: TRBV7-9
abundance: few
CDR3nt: TGTGCCAGCAGCCGCGCTGGAGCTGAAGCTTTCTTT
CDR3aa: CASSRAGAEAFF

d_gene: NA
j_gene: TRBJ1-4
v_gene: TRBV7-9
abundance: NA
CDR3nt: TGTGCCAGCAGCCAGGATCAAAGGCTCCAAAATGAAAAACTGTTTTTT
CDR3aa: CASSQDQRLQNEKLFF

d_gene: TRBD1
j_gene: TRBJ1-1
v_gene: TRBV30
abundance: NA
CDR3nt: TGTGCCTGGAGTGTTCTACGGACAGGGTCTTTCCTCCGAGCTTTCTTT
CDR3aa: CAWSVLRTGSFLRAFF

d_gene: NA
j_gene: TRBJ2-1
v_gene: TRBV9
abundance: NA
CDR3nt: TGTGCCAGCAGCGTAGTCGGGACACCCTACAATGAGCAGTTCTTC
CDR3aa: CASSVVGTPYNEQFF

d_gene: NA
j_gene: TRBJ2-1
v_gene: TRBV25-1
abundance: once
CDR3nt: TGTGCCAGCAGTGAACTACAGTTTAGCTCCTACAATGAGCAGTTCTTC
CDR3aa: CASSELQFSSYNEQFF